The rows below give T cell receptor beta chains drawn from one sample of a study of response to subunit inactivated influenza vaccine. TCRdb re-called the RT-PCR reads with MiXCR, one entry per CDR3 protein. The sample gives 550,000 to 650,000 distinct CDR3 sequences, around 11% of which show up once; roughly a tenth is in the top ten. Material: PBMCs from blood, obtained on the day of vaccination. The receptor set was obtained from a man aged 50 or older who received an inactivated influenza vaccine. Both conserved end residues are part of each CDR3. The order of the fields is clone size, D gene, V gene, J gene, CDR3 DNA, CDR3 protein. A D gene is named only where the DNA matches it firmly. Not all rows give a size; the values are once, few, many and, for expanded clones, a class.

>.|TRBD1|TRBV29-1|TRBJ2-7
TGCAGCGTTCAGGGACAGGGGGCATTTCGCTACGAGCAGTACTTC
CSVQGQGAFRYEQYF
>few|TRBD1|TRBV7-9|TRBJ2-1
TGTGCCAGCAGCCCTAGACAGGGAACCTCCTACAATGAGCAGTTCTTC
CASSPRQGTSYNEQFF
>many|TRBD1|TRBV5-1|TRBJ1-2
TGCGCCAGCAGCGCGGGGACAGGGGAATTTGGCTACACCTTC
CASSAGTGEFGYTF
>many|TRBD2|TRBV29-1|TRBJ2-1
TGCAGCGTCGTCGGACTAGCGGGGGGCGCATACAATGAGCAGTTCTTC
CSVVGLAGGAYNEQFF
>.|TRBD2|TRBV20-1|TRBJ2-1
TGCAGTGCTAGTCCCGGGACTAGCGGGAGGTCACATGAGCAGTTCTTC
CSASPGTSGRSHEQFF
>.|TRBD1|TRBV12-3/TRBV12-4|TRBJ2-5
TGTGCCAGCACCATGACAGGGTTGGAGACCCAGTACTTC
CASTMTGLETQYF
>few|.|TRBV5-1|TRBJ2-7
TGCGCCAGCAGCTTGGAAAAAGTAGCCCACCACTCCTACGAGCAGTACTTC
CASSLEKVAHHSYEQYF
>few|.|TRBV4-3|TRBJ2-3
TGCGCCAGCAGCCAAGATTATTTGGTATCGGGTACGCAGTATTTT
CASSQDYLVSGTQYF
>many|TRBD2|TRBV12-3/TRBV12-4|TRBJ2-1
TGTGCCAGCAGCACTAGCGGAGCTTACAATGAGCAGTTCTTC
CASSTSGAYNEQFF
>.|.|TRBV10-1|TRBJ2-7
TGCGCCAGCAGTGAGAGTCGCCGGACCTACGAGCAGTACTTC
CASSESRRTYEQYF
>.|.|TRBV20-1|TRBJ2-7
TGCAGTGCTTCCCGCATGCAGCTAGAGCAGTACTTC
CSASRMQLEQYF
>few|.|TRBV19|TRBJ2-1
TGTGCCAGTAGTATTCGGGGAGGCGGTGAGCAGTTCTTC
CASSIRGGGEQFF
>many|.|TRBV4-3|TRBJ2-2
TGCGCCAGCAGCCAAGAAGTGACGAACACCGGGGAGCTGTTTTTT
CASSQEVTNTGELFF
>.|.|TRBV10-3|TRBJ2-5
TGTGCCATCAGTGTCTCGGGGGACAAAGAGACCCAGTACTTC
CAISVSGDKETQYF
>.|.|TRBV2|TRBJ2-7
TGTGCCAGCAGTGATATCGGGTTCTCCTACGAGCAGTACTTC
CASSDIGFSYEQYF
>.|TRBD1|TRBV12-3/TRBV12-4|TRBJ1-2
TGTGCCAGCAGGGGGACAGAACATGGCTACACCTTC
CASRGTEHGYTF
>many|.|TRBV7-8|TRBJ2-1
TGTGCCAGCAGCTTGAGACCGCTATACAATGAGCAGTTCTTC
CASSLRPLYNEQFF
>.|.|TRBV7-9|TRBJ2-7
TGTGCCAGCACCAATTCGGACGAGCAGTACTTC
CASTNSDEQYF
>few|TRBD2|TRBV9|TRBJ2-5
TGTGCCAGCAGCCCGGGGGTAGCGGGAGCGCAAGAGACCCAGTACTTC
CASSPGVAGAQETQYF
>few|TRBD1|TRBV5-1|TRBJ2-1
TGCGCCAGCAGCTCTAGGACAGGGAGCTACAATGAGCAGTTCTTC
CASSSRTGSYNEQFF
>.|TRBD2|TRBV12-3/TRBV12-4|TRBJ2-5
TGTGCCAGCAGTTTATTTGACCCGGGGGGGGAGACCCAGTACTTC
CASSLFDPGGETQYF
>.|TRBD2|TRBV7-9|TRBJ2-7
TGTGCCAGCAGCTTAGGTAGCGGGAACACCTACGAGCAGTACTTC
CASSLGSGNTYEQYF
>.|TRBD1|TRBV5-6|TRBJ2-7
TGTGCCAGCAGCTTGCCGAGACAGGGCTCCTACGAGCAGTACTTC
CASSLPRQGSYEQYF
>.|TRBD1|TRBV5-1|TRBJ2-7
TGCGCCAGCAGCTCACAGGGGGCGGACAGCGAGCAGTACTTC
CASSSQGADSEQYF
>.|.|TRBV10-2|TRBJ2-3
TGCGCCAGCAGTGTTCCGACCCGCAAAGATACGCAGTATTTT
CASSVPTRKDTQYF
>.|TRBD2|TRBV6-2/TRBV6-3|TRBJ2-3
TGTGCCAGCAGTTCACCTAGACTAGCGGGAGCTCGGAAAGATACGCAGTATTTT
CASSSPRLAGARKDTQYF
>.|.|TRBV12-3/TRBV12-4|TRBJ2-1
TGTGCCAGCAGAGGATCCAGCTCCTACAATGAGCAGTTCTTC
CASRGSSSYNEQFF
>many|TRBD2|TRBV20-1|TRBJ2-1
TGCAGTGCTAGATCTAGCGGGAATGCCTACAATGAGCAGTTCTTC
CSARSSGNAYNEQFF
>.|.|TRBV5-1|TRBJ2-1
TGCGCCAGCAGCTTGGACCAAGACAATGAGCAGTTCTTC
CASSLDQDNEQFF
>.|TRBD1|TRBV7-2|TRBJ2-3
TGTGCCAGCAGCGACGGGACAGTCCCTCTAGCAGATACGCAGTATTTT
CASSDGTVPLADTQYF
>.|TRBD1|TRBV24-1|TRBJ1-2
TGTGCCACCAGTGATCCGGGGACAGGGAACTATGGCTACACCTTC
CATSDPGTGNYGYTF
>many|.|TRBV20-1|TRBJ2-3
TGCAGTGCCCTCCCGGGCACAGATACGCAGTATTTT
CSALPGTDTQYF
>many|TRBD2|TRBV6-2/TRBV6-3|TRBJ2-7
TGTGCCAGCAGTCCCCGCGGGTTAGCGGGCACCTACGAGCAGTACTTC
CASSPRGLAGTYEQYF
>many|TRBD1|TRBV27|TRBJ2-3
TGTGCCAGCAGTTATCAGGGGGCGCCAGATACGCAGTATTTT
CASSYQGAPDTQYF
>few|.|TRBV10-3|TRBJ2-7
TGTGCCATCAGATCCGGGAACGAGCAGTACTTC
CAIRSGNEQYF
>many|.|TRBV7-2|TRBJ2-7
TGTGCCAGCAGCCCAGGGGGGTCGAACGAGCAGTACTTC
CASSPGGSNEQYF
>few|.|TRBV20-1|TRBJ1-6
TGCAGTGCTAGAGATTTAAGAAGCTCCTATAATTCACCCCTCCACTTT
CSARDLRSSYNSPLHF
>many|TRBD1|TRBV20-1|TRBJ1-1
TGCAGTGCTCAAGGACAGGGGGCGAACACTGAAGCTTTCTTT
CSAQGQGANTEAFF
>.|TRBD2|TRBV12-3/TRBV12-4|TRBJ2-5
TGTGCCAGCAGTCCCTCCTCTGGCGGGGGGGCCGGGGAGACCCAGTACTTC
CASSPSSGGGAGETQYF
>.|TRBD2|TRBV24-1|TRBJ2-1
TGTGCCACCAGTGAAGGGGGACTAGCGGGGATAAATGAGCAGTTCTTC
CATSEGGLAGINEQFF
>.|.|TRBV12-3/TRBV12-4|TRBJ2-7
TGTGCCAGCAGAATGACTGGTACCTACGAGCAGTACTTC
CASRMTGTYEQYF
>.|TRBD1|TRBV5-1|TRBJ2-7
TGCGCCAGCAGCTTGGATTCCGGACAGGGGGTCAAGGAGCAGTACTTC
CASSLDSGQGVKEQYF
>many|.|TRBV7-9|TRBJ2-7
TGTGCCAGCAGCCCAGACCTTATCTACGAGCAGTACTTC
CASSPDLIYEQYF
>.|.|TRBV6-1|TRBJ2-3
TGTGCCAGCAGTGAAGAGTGGGGTTGGGCAGATACGCAGTATTTT
CASSEEWGWADTQYF
>.|TRBD1|TRBV5-4|TRBJ2-7
TGTGCCAGCAGCACCGGGGACAGGGGCTCCTACGAGCAGTACTTC
CASSTGDRGSYEQYF
>.|TRBD2|TRBV7-9|TRBJ2-5
TGTGCCAGCAGCTCCTGGACTAGCGGGGAGACCCAGTACTTC
CASSSWTSGETQYF
>.|.|TRBV19|TRBJ2-7
TGTGCCAGTAGTACGACCGGGACATTATACGAGCAGTACTTC
CASSTTGTLYEQYF
>.|.|TRBV5-1|TRBJ1-4
TGCGCCAGCAGCTTGGGGGTCGGTGCAACTAATGAAAAACTGTTTTTT
CASSLGVGATNEKLFF
>.|TRBD2|TRBV7-9|TRBJ2-5
TGTGCCAGCAGCCTCGGGACTAGCGGGCTACGAGAGACCCAGTACTTC
CASSLGTSGLRETQYF
>.|.|TRBV11-2|TRBJ2-1
TGTGCCAGCAGCTTAGTTCGGGTCGGGGAGCAGTTCTTC
CASSLVRVGEQFF
>few|.|TRBV12-3/TRBV12-4|TRBJ2-1
TGTGCCAGCAGTTCTCGGACGATTTCTACTGAGCAGTTCTTC
CASSSRTISTEQFF
>.|TRBD2|TRBV20-1|TRBJ2-2
TGCAGTGCTAGTATCACTAGCGGGGACTCCGGGGAGCTGTTTTTT
CSASITSGDSGELFF
>few|.|TRBV6-1|TRBJ2-3
TGTGCCAGCAGAGCGCTGACGGACGGGGGTCGCACAGATACGCAGTATTTT
CASRALTDGGRTDTQYF
>.|.|TRBV7-9|TRBJ2-5
TGTGCCAGCAGCCCGAGACAGGGAGGTGAGACCCAGTACTTC
CASSPRQGGETQYF